The 9 T cell receptor beta chains given below trace back to one sample, sequenced in a study of blood T cell repertoires in COVID-19. Measured with immunoSEQ multiplex PCR; TCRdb has only the in-frame clones, and not every one. The sample lists about 160,000 clones, approximately 92% seen once, with around 4.6% in the top ten. The specimen sequenced was peripheral blood. All receptors derive from a man aged 25-45 years with COVID-19, enrolled during active disease.

The chain links TRBV24-1 to TRBJ1-2; TRBD1 matches at 7 bases. Germline CDR1 and CDR2: KGHDR and SFDVKD. Germline trimming cut 3 bases from V and 6 bases from J; bases unmatched to any gene: 6. The CDR3 has 14 amino acids. This CDR3 is CATSDPGTAHGYTF. CDR3 nucleotides: TGTGCCACCAGTGATCCCGGGACAGCTCATGGCTACACCTTC.

The chain employs TRBV7-9 and TRBJ1-1; 8 bases line up with TRBD1. From germline, CDR1 is SEHNR and CDR2 FQNEAQ (reference sequence). The CDR3 length is 15 residues. Losses at the gene ends were 2 bases for V and 1 base for J; bases not matched to a gene: 3. The CDR3 is CASSLSGTGNTEAFF. CDR3 nucleotides: TGTGCCAGCAGCTTATCTGGGACAGGGAACACTGAAGCTTTCTTT.

The chain is built from TRBV7-9 and TRBJ1-1; 10 bases align to TRBD1. This CDR3 has 18 residues. Germline V gene sequence: CDR1 SEHNR, CDR2 FQNEAQ (reference sequence). V trimming: 5 bases; J trimming: 4 bases; junction bases outside the gene matches: 16. CDR3 residues: CASSTLLGNDRGRTEAFF. CDR3 sequence (DNA): TGTGCCAGCAGCACCCTACTGGGAAATGACAGGGGGCGCACTGAAGCTTTCTTT. Full variable domain (missing parts from reference TRBV7-9 and TRBJ1-1): DTGVSQNPRHKITKRGQNVTFRCDPISEHNRLYWYRQTLGQGPEFLTYFQNEAQLEKSRLLSDRFSAERPKGSFSTLEIQRTEQGDSAMYLCASSTLLGNDRGRTEAFFGQGTRLTVV.

This clone was counted only a few times. J is TRBJ1-1 and V is TRBV2, with TRBD1 matching 8 bases. Germline assignment: CDR1 SNHLY and CDR2 FYNNEI. The CDR3 consists of 13 residues. Trimming removed 6 bases from V and 0 bases from J; junction bases left unmatched: 0. CDR3 bases: TGTGCCAGCAGGGACAGGGTGAACACTGAAGCTTTCTTT. Translated, it gives CASRDRVNTEAFF.

The rearrangement joins TRBV28 to TRBJ1-2, with D uncertain. Germline CDR1 reads MDHEN; CDR2 reads SYDVKM. Trimming took off 2 bases at V and 5 bases at J, with 6 bases between the two ends. The CDR3 consists of 12 residues. CDR3 region: CASSLSGYGYTF. CDR3 DNA: TGTGCCAGCAGTTTAAGCGGGTATGGCTACACCTTC.

The V gene is TRBV11-2, the J gene TRBJ1-5; D gene ambiguous. The CDR3 is 15 residues long. Germline V CDR1 and CDR2: SGHAT, FQNNGV. Trimming shortened V by 3 bases and J by 0 bases, and 9 bases separated the two germline ends. CDR3 in DNA: TGTGCCAGCAGCTTGATGGCAGGTAGCAATCAGCCCCAGCATTTT. Translation: CASSLMAGSNQPQHF.

This clone rates as medium-sized (0.01 to 0.1%). The V and J genes are TRBV27 and TRBJ2-3, with D possibly being TRBD2 (6 bases). This CDR3 contains 15 residues. Trimming removed 6 bases at V and 3 bases at J, with 16 bases between. The V gene's germline CDR1 is MNHEY and CDR2 SMNVEV (reference sequence). This CDR3 reads CASSPSHAGTDTQYF. The CDR3 bases are TGTGCCAGCAGCCCAAGCCATGCGGGGACAGATACGCAGTATTTT.

Here the CDR3 reads CASSPGQGPNSNTGELFF. In DNA, the CDR3 is TGTGCCAGCAGCCCCGGGCAGGGGCCCAACTCGAACACCGGGGAGCTGTTTTTT. The V and J genes are TRBV9 and TRBJ2-2, with a weak D call TRBD1 (6 bases). Trimming pared 4 bases from V and 0 bases from J, leaving 19 bases between. CDR1 and CDR2 (germline): SGDLS, YYNGEE. The length of the CDR3 is 18 residues.

The chain recombines TRBV3-1 (or the pseudogene TRBV3-2) with TRBJ2-7, with 14 bases fitting TRBD2. J gave up 4 bases and V 5 bases, and 4 bases lay outside the gene matches. Germline V gene lookup returns CDR1 LGHDT and CDR2 YNNKEL (reference sequence). The length of the CDR3 is 15 residues. CDR3 amino acids: CASSDGTSGSYEQYF. In DNA, the CDR3 is TGTGCCAGCAGCGATGGGACTAGCGGGAGTTACGAGCAGTACTTC.